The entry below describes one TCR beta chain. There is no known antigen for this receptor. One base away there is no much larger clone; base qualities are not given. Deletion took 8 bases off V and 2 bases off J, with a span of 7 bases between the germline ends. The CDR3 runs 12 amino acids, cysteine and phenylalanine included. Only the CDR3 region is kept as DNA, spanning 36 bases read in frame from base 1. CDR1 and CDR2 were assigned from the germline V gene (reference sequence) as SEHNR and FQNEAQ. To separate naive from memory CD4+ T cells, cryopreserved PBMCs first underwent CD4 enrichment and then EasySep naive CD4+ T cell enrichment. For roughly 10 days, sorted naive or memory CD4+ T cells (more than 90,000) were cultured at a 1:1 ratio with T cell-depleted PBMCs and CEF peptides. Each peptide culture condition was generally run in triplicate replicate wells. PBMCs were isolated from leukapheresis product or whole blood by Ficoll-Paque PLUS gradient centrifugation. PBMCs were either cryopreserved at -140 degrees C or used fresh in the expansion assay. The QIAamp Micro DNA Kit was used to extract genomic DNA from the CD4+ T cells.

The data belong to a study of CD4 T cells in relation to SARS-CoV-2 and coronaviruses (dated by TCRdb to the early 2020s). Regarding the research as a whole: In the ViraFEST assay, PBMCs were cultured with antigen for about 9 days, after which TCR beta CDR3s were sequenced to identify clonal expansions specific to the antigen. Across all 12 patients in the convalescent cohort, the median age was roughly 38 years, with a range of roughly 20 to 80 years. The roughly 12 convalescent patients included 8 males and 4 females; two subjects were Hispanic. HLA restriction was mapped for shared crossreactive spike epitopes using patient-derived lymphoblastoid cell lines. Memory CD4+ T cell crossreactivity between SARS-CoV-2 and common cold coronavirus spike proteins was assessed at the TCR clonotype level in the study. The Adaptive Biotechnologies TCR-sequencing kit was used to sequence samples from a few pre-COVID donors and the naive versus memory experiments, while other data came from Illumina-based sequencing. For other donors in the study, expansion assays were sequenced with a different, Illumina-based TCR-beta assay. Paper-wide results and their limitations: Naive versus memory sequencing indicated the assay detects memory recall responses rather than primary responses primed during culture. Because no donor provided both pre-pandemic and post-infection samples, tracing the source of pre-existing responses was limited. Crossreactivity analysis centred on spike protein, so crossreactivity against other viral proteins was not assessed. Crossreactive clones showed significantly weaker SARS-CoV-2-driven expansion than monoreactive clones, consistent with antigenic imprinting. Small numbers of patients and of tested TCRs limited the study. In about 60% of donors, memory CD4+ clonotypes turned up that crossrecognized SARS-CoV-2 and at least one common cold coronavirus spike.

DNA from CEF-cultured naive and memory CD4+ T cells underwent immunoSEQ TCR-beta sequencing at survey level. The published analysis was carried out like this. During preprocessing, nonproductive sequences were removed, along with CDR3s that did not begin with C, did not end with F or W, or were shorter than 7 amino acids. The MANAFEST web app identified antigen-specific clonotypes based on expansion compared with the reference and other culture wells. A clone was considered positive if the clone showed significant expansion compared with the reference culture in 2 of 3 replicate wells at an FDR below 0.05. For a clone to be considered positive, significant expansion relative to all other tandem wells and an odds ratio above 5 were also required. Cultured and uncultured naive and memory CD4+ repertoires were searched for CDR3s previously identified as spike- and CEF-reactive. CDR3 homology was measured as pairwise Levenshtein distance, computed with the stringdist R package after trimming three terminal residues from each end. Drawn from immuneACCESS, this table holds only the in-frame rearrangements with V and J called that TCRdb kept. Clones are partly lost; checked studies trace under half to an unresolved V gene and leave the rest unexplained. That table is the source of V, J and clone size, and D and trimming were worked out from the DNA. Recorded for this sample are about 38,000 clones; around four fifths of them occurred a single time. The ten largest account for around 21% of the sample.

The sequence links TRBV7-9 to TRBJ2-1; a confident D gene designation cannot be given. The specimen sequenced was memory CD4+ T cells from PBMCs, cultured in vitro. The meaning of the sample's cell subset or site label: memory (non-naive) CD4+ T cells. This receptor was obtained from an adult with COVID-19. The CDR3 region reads CASEGPYNEQFF. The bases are TGTGCCAGCGAAGGCCCCTACAATGAGCAGTTCTTC.